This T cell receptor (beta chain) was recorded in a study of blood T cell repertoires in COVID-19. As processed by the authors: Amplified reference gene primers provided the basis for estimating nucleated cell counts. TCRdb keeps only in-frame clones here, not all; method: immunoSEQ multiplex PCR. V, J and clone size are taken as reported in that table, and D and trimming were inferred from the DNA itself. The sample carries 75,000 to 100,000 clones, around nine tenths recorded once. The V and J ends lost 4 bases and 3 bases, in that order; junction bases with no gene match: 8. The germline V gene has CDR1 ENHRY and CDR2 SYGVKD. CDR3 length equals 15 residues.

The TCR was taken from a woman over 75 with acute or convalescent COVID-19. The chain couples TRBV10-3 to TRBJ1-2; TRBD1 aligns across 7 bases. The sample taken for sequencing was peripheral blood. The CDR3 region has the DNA TGTGCCATCAGTGCCACTACCGGGACAGACTATGGCTACACCTTC. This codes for CAISATTGTDYGYTF.